The next 8 T cell receptor beta chains were all read from a single sample in a study of T cells after yellow fever vaccination. TCRdb reprocessed the 5' RACE reads with MiXCR, giving one entry per CDR3 protein. The sample records 500,000 to 650,000 distinct CDR3 sequences, less than 15% being singletons. The sample was PBMCs, taken on the day of the yellow fever booster vaccination. These receptors were taken from a man younger than 40 who received the YFV17D yellow fever vaccine.

A few counts support this clonotype. This chain uses TRBV7-9 with TRBJ2-5; D is undetermined. The CDR3 has 14 amino acids. Germline CDR1 SEHNR, CDR2 FQNEAQ (reference sequence). The V and J ends lost 1 base and 7 bases respectively, with 13 bases between them. CDR3 nucleotide sequence: TGTGCCAGCAGCTTAGAGGGCCCAGGCGGGACCCAGTACTTC. This sequence encodes CASSLEGPGGTQYF.

The rearrangement joins TRBV18 to TRBJ1-1; no definite D call. V shed 6 bases and J shed 6 bases, with 14 bases lying between them. Germline-derived CDR1 and CDR2 are KGHSH and LQKENI. The CDR3 sequence is 13 residues long. CDR3 protein: CASSPLERAEAFF. The CDR3 DNA reads as TGTGCCAGCTCGCCTCTCGAACGAGCTGAAGCTTTCTTT.

J is TRBJ2-7 and V is TRBV20-1, with D perhaps matching TRBD2 (6 bases). Germline V gene data show CDR1 as DFQATT and CDR2 as SNEGSKA (reference sequence). The CDR3 has 15 amino acids. Trimming took 5 bases from V and 5 from J, leaving 22 bases between them. CDR3 protein: CSAPRLTRAIDEQYF. Written as DNA, the CDR3 is TGCAGTGCTCCTCGTCTGACTAGGGCGATAGACGAGCAGTACTTC.

This clonotype was counted a few times. The chain joins TRBV5-4 to TRBJ2-3; a possible D gene is TRBD2 (6 bases). The CDR3 is 14 residues long. V lost 10 bases, J lost 3 bases, and 18 bases lay in between. Germline V gene lookup returns CDR1 SGHNT and CDR2 YYREEE (reference sequence). The CDR3 here is CAVPGLGRTDTQYF. In DNA form, the CDR3 reads TGTGCCGTGCCTGGCCTCGGGAGAACAGATACGCAGTATTTT.

The rearrangement links TRBV27 to TRBJ2-3; D not certain. Germline CDR1 and CDR2: MNHEY and SMNVEV (reference sequence). Trimming took 1 base from V and 0 from J, leaving 11 bases between them. The length of the CDR3 is 16 residues. For the CDR3, the DNA is TGTGCCAGCAGTTTATTTAGCTCGGGTAGCACAGATACGCAGTATTTT. It is translated as CASSLFSSGSTDTQYF.

J is TRBJ2-1 and V is TRBV20-1; 9 bases map to TRBD2. From germline, CDR1 is DFQATT and CDR2 SNEGSKA (reference sequence). The junction had 7 bases not matched to a gene; V was cut back by 6 bases and J by 7 bases. This CDR3 comprises 13 residues. The CDR3 sequence: CSAPSGAGNEQFF. The CDR3 DNA reads as TGCAGTGCGCCTAGCGGGGCGGGGAATGAGCAGTTCTTC.

The chain employs TRBV11-1 and TRBJ2-6; no clear D gene. From germline, CDR1 is SGHAT and CDR2 FQDESV (reference sequence). The CDR3 is made up of 18 amino acids. Trimming removed 4 bases at V and 0 bases at J, with 16 bases between. The CDR3 nucleotides read TGTGCCAGCAGCTCTCTCGTGGGCGTAATCTCTGGGGCCAACGTCCTGACTTTC. Its protein product is CASSSLVGVISGANVLTF.

This clonotype has a handful of counts. This chain uses TRBV20-1 with TRBJ2-1; a weak D match, TRBD2 (6 bases). The CDR3 has 14 residues. Trimming stripped 1 base from V and 5 bases from J, with 12 bases between. CDR1 is DFQATT and CDR2 is SNEGSKA in the germline V gene (reference sequence). The CDR3 loop reads CSARVPSAHNEQFF. The CDR3 coding sequence is TGCAGTGCTAGAGTACCTAGCGCCCACAATGAGCAGTTCTTC.